Shown below are 30 T cell receptor beta chains from a single sample sequenced in a study of T cells in Graves' hyperthyroidism and ophthalmopathy. Authors of the study amplified TCR beta CDR3 regions from RNA transcripts. First-round RT-PCR targeting the TCR CDR3 was performed with the HTBI primer set. In TCRdb, the multiplex PCR reads were re-called with MiXCR into one record per CDR3 protein. The table shows roughly 630,000 distinct CDR3 sequences, with about a sixth occurring only once. Material: blood. The origin of the receptors is a woman in her 30s with Graves' hyperthyroidism.

In its sample, this clonotype was seen a few times. The CDR3 sequence: CATSDTGTNEQFF. CDR3 DNA sequence: TGTGCCACCAGTGATACCGGGACCAATGAGCAGTTCTTC. The chain links TRBV24-1 to TRBJ2-1; D possibly matches TRBD1 or TRBD2 (5 bases each). V lost 3 bases and J 6 bases, leaving 8 bases between the germline ends. This CDR3 is 13 amino acids long. CDR1 is KGHDR and CDR2 is SFDVKD in the germline V gene.

This clonotype was recorded at least ten times. The V and J genes are TRBV7-9 and TRBJ1-2, with unresolved D. The length of the CDR3 is 15 residues. Per germline, CDR1 SEHNR and CDR2 FQNEAQ (reference sequence). Trimming stripped 0 bases from V and 1 base from J, with 9 bases between. The CDR3 DNA reads as TGTGCCAGCAGCTTAGCGGAATTTTTTAACTATGGCTACACCTTC. It encodes CASSLAEFFNYGYTF.

This clonotype was seen repeatedly, ten times or more. The chain carries TRBV3-1 and TRBJ2-3; D tentatively reads TRBD1 or TRBD2 (5 bases each). The length of the CDR3 is 16 residues. Germline V gene sequence: CDR1 LGHDT, CDR2 YNNKEL (reference sequence). Trimming removed 4 bases at V and 6 bases at J, with 20 bases between. CDR3 nucleotide sequence: TGTGCCAGCAGCCCCCCCGGGGCAGGGAACGAGGATACGCAGTATTTT. Amino acid sequence: CASSPPGAGNEDTQYF.

The rearrangement uses TRBV28 and TRBJ2-5, with D perhaps TRBD1 (5 bases). CDR1 and CDR2 from the germline V gene are MDHEN and SYDVKM. The ends were cut back, 5 bases at V and 5 bases at J, with 15 bases in the middle. This CDR3 has 14 residues. The DNA of the CDR3 is TGTGCCAGCAGTGATATTACAGGCGAGGAGACCCAGTACTTC. Translation gives CASSDITGEETQYF.

This clonotype was counted only a few times. The V and J genes are TRBV4-1 and TRBJ2-2; TRBD2 might be the D (6 bases). CDR3 size: 15 residues. CDR1 and CDR2 from the germline V gene are MGHRA and YSYEKL. V was pared by 5 bases and J by 4 bases, with 14 bases between. CDR3 in amino acids: CASSGSREFTGELFF. The CDR3 bases are TGCGCCAGCAGCGGCAGTCGGGAGTTCACCGGGGAGCTGTTTTTT.

This clonotype was counted ten times or more. J is TRBJ2-3 and V is TRBV27; no definite D call. V was clipped by 10 bases and J by 3 bases, with 17 bases between them. Germline-derived CDR1 and CDR2 are MNHEY and SMNVEV (reference sequence). CDR3 length: 14 residues. In nucleotides, the CDR3 is TGTGCCACGGCATTCGCCGCCGTAACAGATACGCAGTATTTT. Translating gives CATAFAAVTDTQYF.

This clonotype turned up a few times. The J gene is TRBJ1-2, the V gene TRBV30, with 9 bases lining up with TRBD1. The CDR3 loop spans 16 amino acids. Per germline, CDR1 GTSNPN and CDR2 SVGIG (reference sequence). V trimming: 4 bases; J trimming: 4 bases; junction bases outside the gene matches: 13. This CDR3 reads CAWNPVGQGLSYGYTF. As DNA, the CDR3 is TGTGCCTGGAACCCCGTGGGACAGGGTCTCTCCTATGGCTACACCTTC.

V and J are TRBV5-4 and TRBJ1-3; D is perhaps TRBD1 (5 bases). Germline-derived CDR1 and CDR2 are SGHNT and YYREEE (reference sequence). The CDR3 runs 14 residues. V lost 5 bases to trimming and J lost 4 bases, with 13 bases between them. CDR3 in amino acids: CASSLQQDGNTIYF. The CDR3 DNA follows: TGTGCCAGCAGTTTACAACAGGACGGAAACACCATATATTTT. Combining the CDR3 with reference TRBV5-4 and TRBJ1-3 gives the whole variable domain ETGVTQSPTHLIKTRGQQVTLRCSSQSGHNTVSWYQQALGQGPQFIFQYYREEENGRGNFPPRFSGLQFPNYSSELNVNALELDDSALYLCASSLQQDGNTIYFGEGSWLTVV.

This clonotype was recorded a few times. This chain uses TRBV7-6 with TRBJ1-4; D unclear. From germline, CDR1 is SGHVS and CDR2 FNYEAQ. The ends were cut back, 4 bases at V and 2 bases at J, with 8 bases in the middle. The CDR3 sequence is 14 residues long. The CDR3 DNA follows: TGTGCCAGCAGCTCGACTTGGACTAATGAAAAACTGTTTTTT. It encodes CASSSTWTNEKLFF.

Ten or more counts support this clonotype. The rearrangement links TRBV7-3 to TRBJ2-1, with D maybe TRBD2 (5 bases). CDR1 and CDR2 (germline): SGHTA, FQGTGA. Trimming took 8 bases from V and 9 from J, leaving 17 bases between them. The CDR3 sequence is 13 residues long. CDR3 loop: CASGVLVNSEQFF. CDR3 coding DNA: TGTGCCAGCGGCGTACTAGTTAATAGTGAGCAGTTCTTC.

The table lists this clonotype with many counts. V gene TRBV5-1 combines with J gene TRBJ2-7; 9 nucleotides align to TRBD1. This CDR3 is built from 16 residues. Germline assignment: CDR1 SGHRS and CDR2 YFSETQ. The J segment lost 2 bases and the V segment lost 1 base, leaving 7 bases of the junction unmatched. CDR3 amino acids: CASSLPTGTGTYEQYF. The CDR3 nucleotides read TGCGCCAGCAGCTTGCCTACCGGGACAGGGACCTACGAGCAGTACTTC.

This chain joins TRBV7-9 and TRBJ2-2; TRBD2 agrees at 7 bases. J lost 4 bases, V lost 5 bases, and 10 bases had no gene match. CDR3 size: 16 residues. Germline CDR1 is SEHNR and CDR2 is FQNEAQ (reference sequence). The CDR3 reads CASSPAGARGTGELFF. The CDR3, as DNA: TGTGCCAGCAGCCCGGCGGGAGCAAGGGGCACCGGGGAGCTGTTTTTT.

As concerns this clonotype: A read error is possible here, since a much larger clone lies one base away. This rearrangement joins TRBV6-2 or TRBV6-3 to TRBJ2-7; D not certain. This CDR3 has 12 amino acids. Trimming pared 4 bases from V and 7 bases from J, leaving 11 bases between. Germline CDR1 MNHEY, CDR2 SVGEGT. The CDR3 DNA reads as TGTGCCAGCAGTTTAGAGGCGAAGGAGCAGTACTTC. It translates to CASSLEAKEQYF.

This clonotype was counted at least ten times. The V and J genes are TRBV4-3 and TRBJ2-2; 7 bases align to TRBD2. Germline values: CDR1 LGHNA, CDR2 YSLEER. The CDR3 spans 16 residues. V dropped 0 bases and J dropped 0; count of bases not matched to a gene: 1. CDR3 residues: CASSQDAGANTGELFF. CDR3 nucleotide sequence: TGCGCCAGCAGCCAAGATGCGGGAGCGAACACCGGGGAGCTGTTTTTT.

In this sample, this clonotype turned up many times. The J gene is TRBJ1-3, the V gene TRBV3-1; D unclear. With 2 bases removed from V and 5 bases from J, the gap between germline ends came to 7 bases. The CDR3 covers 13 residues. Germline V lookup: CDR1 LGHDT, CDR2 YNNKEL (reference sequence). The CDR3 DNA is TGTGCCAGCAGCCAAAGACAAAGAAACACCATATATTTT. Its translation is CASSQRQRNTIYF.

This clonotype was recorded at least ten times. V is TRBV18 and J is TRBJ2-3, with 10 nucleotides matching TRBD2. J lost 1 base, V lost 8 bases, and 6 bases had no gene match. This CDR3 is built from 15 residues. Germline V lookup: CDR1 KGHSH, CDR2 LQKENI. The CDR3 DNA follows: TGTGCCAGCAGTCCCGGACTAGCGGGCACAGATACGCAGTATTTT. Translation gives CASSPGLAGTDTQYF.

Worth noting for this clonotype: A much larger clone sits a single nucleotide away, making a read error possible. The chain employs TRBV10-3 and TRBJ2-3; perhaps TRBD2 as D (6 bases). The V and J ends lost 4 bases and 1 base respectively, with 6 bases between them. The CDR3 is made up of 13 amino acids. CDR1 is ENHRY and CDR2 is SYGVKD in the germline V gene. The CDR3 DNA follows: TGTGCCATCAGTGGGGGGGGCACAGATACGCAGTATTTT. Translating it yields CAISGGGTDTQYF.

There are many counts of this clonotype. As DNA, the CDR3 is TGTGCCAGCAGCCAAGATGGGGGGACTAGCAGTTACGAGCAGTACTTC. This sequence encodes CASSQDGGTSSYEQYF. The chain carries TRBV3-1 and TRBJ2-7; 9 bases align to TRBD2. Germline loops: CDR1 LGHDT, CDR2 YNNKEL (reference sequence). The CDR3 loop spans 16 amino acids. V shed 0 bases, J shed 4 bases, and the junction held 7 bases outside the gene matches.

This clonotype was seen ten or more times. V and J are TRBV7-3 and TRBJ2-3; 14 bases align to TRBD2. The germline gives CDR1 SGHTA, CDR2 FQGTGA. J was trimmed by 3 bases and V by 5 bases; bases with no gene match: 7. The CDR3 covers 17 residues. The CDR3 region has the DNA TGTGCCAGCAGCCCCAGACTAGCGGGAGGGCTAACAGATACGCAGTATTTT. Encoded protein: CASSPRLAGGLTDTQYF.

The chain is built from TRBV11-1 and TRBJ1-1; D may be TRBD1 (5 bases). The CDR3 runs 14 residues. Germline CDR1 is SGHAT and CDR2 is FQDESV (reference sequence). The V end was cut by 2 bases, the J end by 4 bases, with 11 bases between. In DNA form, the CDR3 reads TGTGCCAGCAGCTTATGGGGGGAGAGCACTGAAGCTTTCTTT. Translating gives CASSLWGESTEAFF. The full variable domain, its missing parts supplied by reference TRBV11-1 and TRBJ1-1, is EAEVAQSPRYKITEKSQAVAFWCDPISGHATLYWYRQILGQGPELLVQFQDESVVDDSQLPKDRFSAERLKGVDSTLKIQPAELGDSAMYLCASSLWGESTEAFFGQGTRLTVV.

The table lists this clonotype with a few counts. The chain links TRBV27 to TRBJ1-5; D gene uncertain. The CDR3 contains 16 residues. CDR1 and CDR2 from the germline V gene are MNHEY and SMNVEV (reference sequence). Trimming stripped 4 bases from V and 4 bases from J, with 17 bases between. CDR3 region: CASSSGTALGNQPQHF. The CDR3 bases are TGTGCCAGCAGTTCTGGCACCGCCTTGGGGAATCAGCCCCAGCATTTT.

This clonotype has just a few counts. This chain uses TRBV10-3 with TRBJ1-1; TRBD1 aligns across 7 bases. Trimming removed 6 bases from V and 7 bases from J; junction bases left unmatched: 11. This CDR3 is built from 14 residues. The germline CDR1 and CDR2 sequences are ENHRY and SYGVKD. The CDR3 region has the DNA TGTGCCATCAGAACCCCGGGACAGCGCCTTGAAGCTTTCTTT. Translated, it gives CAIRTPGQRLEAFF.

This clonotype was recorded at least ten times. This rearrangement joins TRBV6-1 to TRBJ2-3; no clear D gene. Trimming cost V 5 bases and J 3 bases, with 18 bases left between them. Germline V CDR1 and CDR2: MNHNS, SASEGT. This CDR3 region has 16 residues. In DNA, the CDR3 is TGTGCCAGCAGTTACTACATCCCGACCGATACAGATACGCAGTATTTT. Translation: CASSYYIPTDTDTQYF.

In this sample, this clonotype turned up a few times. V is TRBV6-2 or TRBV6-3 and J is TRBJ1-5; D is perhaps TRBD1 (5 bases). Trimming stripped 0 bases from V and 7 bases from J, with 13 bases between. Germline lookup yields CDR1 MNHEY and CDR2 SVGEGT. This CDR3 is built from 15 residues. The CDR3 DNA is TGTGCCAGCAGTTACTCGCGACAGACCTTACAGCCCCAGCATTTT. Amino acid sequence: CASSYSRQTLQPQHF.

This clonotype was counted ten times or more. This sequence joins TRBV9 and TRBJ2-7; 7 nucleotides line up with TRBD2. Per the germline V gene, CDR1 is SGDLS and CDR2 is YYNGEE. The CDR3 runs to 15 residues. The junction had 12 bases not matched to a gene; V was cut back by 4 bases and J by 5 bases. As DNA, the CDR3 is TGTGCCAGCAGCCCCCAGATCGACAGCGGGAACGAGCAGTACTTC. Translating gives CASSPQIDSGNEQYF.

This chain connects TRBV7-3 to TRBJ2-5; TRBD2 aligns across 9 bases. Looked up from germline, CDR1 is SGHTA and CDR2 is FQGTGA. V lost 3 bases to trimming and J lost 4 bases; unmatched junction nucleotides: 6. This CDR3 spans 15 amino acids. For the CDR3, the DNA is TGTGCCAGCAGCTTCCAAGCGGGAGGAGGAGAGACCCAGTACTTC. It encodes CASSFQAGGGETQYF.

This clonotype has a count of ten or more. V and J are TRBV29-1 and TRBJ2-2; D tentatively reads TRBD1 or TRBD2 (5 bases each). The CDR3 loop spans 17 amino acids. CDR1 and CDR2 (germline): SQVTM, ANQGSEA. Trimming cost V 1 base and J 3 bases, with 18 bases left between them. In DNA form, the CDR3 reads TGCAGCGTTGAAGGGATCGGGCTAGCCAGGGACACCGGGGAGCTGTTTTTT. This gives the protein CSVEGIGLARDTGELFF.

There are a few counts of this clonotype. This chain uses TRBV15 with TRBJ1-4, with no clear D. The CDR3 contains 15 residues. The V gene lost 5 bases and the J gene lost 0 bases, with 10 bases spanning the gap. Germline CDR1 reads LNHNV; CDR2 reads YYDKDF (reference sequence). CDR3 region: CATSPSGSTNEKLFF. The CDR3 nucleotides read TGTGCCACCAGCCCGAGTGGGTCAACTAATGAAAAACTGTTTTTT.

This clonotype was seen a single time. The chain carries TRBV13 and TRBJ2-1, with 11 bases that match TRBD2. The trim removed 5 bases at V and 2 bases at J, leaving 5 bases unmatched. Germline V gene lookup returns CDR1 PRHDT and CDR2 FYEKMQ (reference sequence). The CDR3 is 16 amino acids. The CDR3 region has the DNA TGTGCCAGCAGCCCGGGACTAGCGGATACCTACAATGAGCAGTTCTTC. Translating it yields CASSPGLADTYNEQFF.

The V call is TRBV28, the J call TRBJ2-1; D is ambiguous. The CDR3 sequence is 16 residues long. V shed 7 bases and J shed 1 base, with 17 bases lying between them. Germline CDR1 reads MDHEN; CDR2 reads SYDVKM. Here the CDR3 reads CASIGSSSESYNEQFF. CDR3 coding DNA: TGTGCCAGCATAGGTTCAAGCTCCGAATCCTACAATGAGCAGTTCTTC.